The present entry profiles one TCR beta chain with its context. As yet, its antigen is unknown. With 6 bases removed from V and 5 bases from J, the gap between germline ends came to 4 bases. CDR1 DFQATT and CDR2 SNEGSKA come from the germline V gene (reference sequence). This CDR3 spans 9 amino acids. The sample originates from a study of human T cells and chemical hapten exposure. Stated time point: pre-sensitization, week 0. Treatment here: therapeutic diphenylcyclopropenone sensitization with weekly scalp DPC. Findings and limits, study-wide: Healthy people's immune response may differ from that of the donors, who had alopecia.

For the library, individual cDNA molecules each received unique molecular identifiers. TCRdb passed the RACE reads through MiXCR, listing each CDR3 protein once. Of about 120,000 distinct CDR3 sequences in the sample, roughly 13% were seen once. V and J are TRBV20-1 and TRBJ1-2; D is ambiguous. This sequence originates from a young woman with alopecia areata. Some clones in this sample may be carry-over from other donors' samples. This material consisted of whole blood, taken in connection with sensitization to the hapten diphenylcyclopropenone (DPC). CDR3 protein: CSATYGYTF. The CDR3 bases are TGCAGTGCCACTTATGGCTACACCTTC.